Listed here are 20 T cell receptor beta chains from one sample, sequenced in a study of T cell repertoires in cytomegalovirus infection. MiXCR was run by TCRdb on the reads, yielding one entry per CDR3 protein. Among roughly 500,000 distinct CDR3 sequences listed, 30% to 40% were seen once. These receptors lack a known antigen. The sequencing used cultured PBMCs, collected from culture after CMV antigen stimulation. Receptors were obtained from a human donor in good health (CMV status not recorded). Some clones in this sample may be carry-over from other donors' samples.

The V gene is TRBV20-1, the J gene TRBJ2-1, with D maybe TRBD2 (5 bases). The CDR3 extends over 15 amino acids. V was cut by 3 bases and J by 4 bases, with 16 bases left in between. Per the germline V gene, CDR1 is DFQATT and CDR2 is SNEGSKA (reference sequence). This chain's CDR3 is CSARSTRFQYNEQFF. The CDR3 bases are TGCAGTGCTAGGAGTACTAGATTCCAGTACAATGAGCAGTTCTTC.

This chain uses TRBV6-2 or TRBV6-3 with TRBJ2-1, with unresolved D. The CDR3 has 10 residues. V lost 8 bases to trimming and J lost 10 bases, with 9 bases between them. CDR1 and CDR2 (germline): MNHEY, SVGEGT. This chain's CDR3 is CASGNSEQFF. CDR3 coding DNA: TGTGCCAGCGGAAATAGCGAGCAGTTCTTC.

This rearrangement joins TRBV5-4 to TRBJ2-7; possibly TRBD1 for D (7 bases). The CDR3 spans 20 residues. Deletions cut 7 bases from V and 0 bases from J, with 32 bases between. Germline V gives CDR1 SGHNT, CDR2 YYREEE (reference sequence). The CDR3 protein is CASALWVGGNLRGLSYEQYV. The CDR3 coding sequence is TGTGCCAGCGCCCTCTGGGTCGGCGGGAACCTAAGGGGGCTCTCCTACGAGCAGTACGTC.

The rearrangement links TRBV7-4 to TRBJ1-2; 11 nucleotides line up with TRBD1. CDR3 length: 15 residues. J lost 9 bases, V lost 4 bases, and 10 bases had no gene match. Germline V lookup: CDR1 SGHVT, CDR2 SQSDAQ. The CDR3 sequence: CASSSPRDRGECYTF. Written as DNA, the CDR3 is TGTGCCAGCAGCTCCCCCCGGGACAGGGGGGAGTGCTACACCTTC. The variable domain in full, with the rest retrieved from reference TRBV7-4 and TRBJ1-2, is GAGVSQSPRYKVAKRGRDVALRCDSISGHVTLYWYRQTLGQGSEVLTYSQSDAQRDKSGRPSGRFSAERPERSVSTLKIQRTEQGDSAVYLCASSSPRDRGECYTFGSGTRLTVV.

This rearrangement joins TRBV28 to TRBJ1-5, with D perhaps TRBD1 (5 bases). V lost 6 bases to trimming and J lost 4 bases, with 13 bases between them. The CDR3 runs 14 residues. Per germline, CDR1 MDHEN and CDR2 SYDVKM. The CDR3 is CASRLSGGNQPQHF. Written as DNA, the CDR3 is TGTGCCAGCAGACTTTCTGGGGGGAATCAGCCCCAGCATTTT. The full variable domain, its missing parts supplied by reference TRBV28 and TRBJ1-5, is DVKVTQSSRYLVKRTGEKVFLECVQDMDHENMFWYRQDPGLGLRLIYFSYDVKMKEKGDIPEGYSVSREKKERFSLILESASTNQTSMYLCASRLSGGNQPQHFGDGTRLSIL.

The chain employs TRBV7-3 and TRBJ2-1, with 8 bases lining up with TRBD2. Germline CDR1 SGHTA, CDR2 FQGTGA. The J segment lost 0 bases and the V segment lost 5 bases, leaving 9 bases of the junction unmatched. The CDR3 has 17 amino acids. The CDR3 coding sequence is TGTGCCAGCAGCCCACAGACTAGCGAGAGCTCCTACAATGAGCAGTTCTTC. This codes for CASSPQTSESSYNEQFF.

This clonotype was observed a few times. V usage is TRBV4-1 and J usage is TRBJ2-1; D not resolved. The CDR3 is made up of 13 amino acids. Germline V lookup: CDR1 MGHRA, CDR2 YSYEKL. Trimming took off 0 bases at V and 3 bases at J, with 3 bases between the two ends. CDR3 region: CASSQDGYNEQFF. The CDR3 DNA is TGCGCCAGCAGCCAAGATGGCTACAATGAGCAGTTCTTC.

This clonotype was picked up a small number of times. This chain joins TRBV20-1 and TRBJ2-3; possible D gene TRBD1, 6 bases. The CDR3 sequence is 14 residues long. Germline CDR1 reads DFQATT; CDR2 reads SNEGSKA (reference sequence). Trimming took off 5 bases at V and 4 bases at J, with 16 bases between the two ends. CDR3 protein: CSAQGHNLADTQYF. The CDR3 nucleotides read TGCAGTGCTCAGGGGCATAACCTTGCAGATACGCAGTATTTT.

The rearrangement links TRBV6-6 to TRBJ1-1; a weak D match, TRBD1 (5 bases). Germline V gene sequence: CDR1 MNHNY, CDR2 SVGAGI (reference sequence). The CDR3 length is 15 residues. Trimming took off 0 bases at V and 6 bases at J, with 14 bases between the two ends. CDR3 loop: CASSYSNYGAAEAFF. In DNA, the CDR3 is TGTGCCAGCAGTTACTCGAATTACGGGGCGGCTGAAGCTTTCTTT.

CDR3 sequence (DNA): TGTGCCAGCAGCCCGGAGCGCAATCAGCCCCAGCATTTT. Translated, it gives CASSPERNQPQHF. The chain combines TRBV27 with TRBJ1-5; D ambiguous. The CDR3 covers 13 residues. V lost 6 bases and J 2 bases, leaving 8 bases between the germline ends. Germline V gene sequence: CDR1 MNHEY, CDR2 SMNVEV (reference sequence).

This clonotype showed up many times. The V call is TRBV7-2, the J call TRBJ2-2; the match to TRBD1 covers 7 bases. Unmatched junction bases numbered 12, after V lost 7 bases and J lost 1 base. Germline values: CDR1 SGHTA, CDR2 FQGNSA. The CDR3 sequence is 17 residues long. The CDR3 DNA reads as TGTGCCAGCAATCTCCCCCCGGGACAGATGAACACCGGGGAGCTGTTTTTT. Translated: CASNLPPGQMNTGELFF.

The chain has TRBV3-1 and TRBJ1-2; D is unresolved. CDR3 length: 14 residues. Per the germline V gene, CDR1 is LGHDT and CDR2 is YNNKEL (reference sequence). Trimming cost V 4 bases and J 2 bases, with 11 bases left between them. CDR3 in amino acids: CASSPGRINYGYTF. The CDR3, as DNA: TGTGCCAGCAGCCCAGGACGGATCAACTATGGCTACACCTTC.

The rearrangement joins TRBV7-6 to TRBJ2-5; the D gene is possibly TRBD1 (5 bases). V lost 0 bases and J 2 bases, leaving 10 bases between the germline ends. The germline gives CDR1 SGHVS, CDR2 FNYEAQ. CDR3 length equals 15 residues. This CDR3 is CASSLAGELQETQYF. The CDR3 DNA sequence: TGTGCCAGCAGCTTAGCAGGGGAACTACAAGAGACCCAGTACTTC.

This clonotype was observed a handful of times. The chain joins TRBV7-2 to TRBJ2-2; D is undetermined. CDR1 and CDR2 from the germline V gene are SGHTA and FQGNSA. V shed 7 bases and J shed 0 bases, with 12 bases lying between them. The CDR3 extends over 15 amino acids. CDR3 protein: CASKERQTNTGELFF. Written as DNA, the CDR3 is TGTGCCAGCAAGGAGAGGCAGACGAACACCGGGGAGCTGTTTTTT.

This chain uses TRBV28 with TRBJ2-1; 11 nucleotides match TRBD2. Trimming cost V 2 bases and J 5 bases; bases outside gene matches: 8. This CDR3 has 17 amino acids. The germline V gene has CDR1 MDHEN and CDR2 SYDVKM. The CDR3 coding sequence is TGTGCCAGCAGTTTACTTCCGGGACTAGCGGACCACAATGAGCAGTTCTTC. This gives the protein CASSLLPGLADHNEQFF.

V gene TRBV27 combines with J gene TRBJ2-3, with D tentatively TRBD1 (6 bases). V was trimmed by 5 bases and J by 3 bases, leaving 18 bases between them. This CDR3 has 16 amino acids. Germline V lookup: CDR1 MNHEY, CDR2 SMNVEV (reference sequence). The CDR3: CASSPGTGWPTDTQYF. The CDR3 region has the DNA TGTGCCAGCAGTCCCGGTACAGGGTGGCCGACAGATACGCAGTATTTT.

This rearrangement joins TRBV12-3 or TRBV12-4 to TRBJ2-7; TRBD1 is a possible D gene (6 bases). The CDR3 length is 12 residues. CDR3 in amino acids: CASSPDSYEQCV. The CDR3 region has the DNA TGTGCCAGCAGCCCGGACAGCTACGAGCAGTGCGTC.

The chain couples TRBV6-5 to TRBJ2-1, with D unclear. The V gene lost 0 bases and the J gene lost 2 bases, with 8 bases spanning the gap. The CDR3 is 15 amino acids. From germline, CDR1 is MNHEY and CDR2 SVGAGI. The CDR3 is CASSYSLGAYNEQFF. CDR3 DNA sequence: TGTGCCAGCAGTTACTCGTTGGGCGCCTACAATGAGCAGTTCTTC.

The rearrangement joins TRBV6-5 to TRBJ1-3; 7 bases agree with TRBD1. Trimming removed 0 bases from V and 0 bases from J; junction bases left unmatched: 5. The CDR3 is 17 residues long. Looked up from germline, CDR1 is MNHEY and CDR2 is SVGAGI. CDR3 sequence reads: CASSYSFTGASGNTIYF. The CDR3 coding sequence is TGTGCCAGCAGTTACTCCTTTACAGGGGCCTCTGGAAACACCATATATTTT.

The gene calls are TRBV11-3 and TRBJ2-1; 12 nucleotides match TRBD2. The germline V gene has CDR1 SGHNT and CDR2 YENEEA. The CDR3 extends over 20 amino acids. V dropped 3 bases and J dropped 1; count of bases not matched to a gene: 13. The CDR3: CASSFVSRTSGKNSYNEQFF. In DNA, the CDR3 is TGTGCCAGCAGCTTTGTCAGTCGGACTAGCGGGAAAAATTCCTACAATGAGCAGTTCTTC.